This TCR beta chain appears in the sequencing data of a study of long-term antiretroviral therapy in people with HIV. Study summary: The 2015 immediate-ART recommendation was preceded by the earliest samples by about a decade. General study findings and limits: Clonal expansions arising prior to ART prevailed in the repertoire at every time point. Blood dating 2004 to 2017 may reflect older ART regimens.

Notes on this clone: Its specificity is unknown.

Version v3.0 of the immunoSEQ assay ran at survey level. The assay was immunoSEQ multiplex PCR, and TCRdb's table has in-frame clones only and misses some. Here the sample spans some 29,000 clones, about 77% being singletons. Sample: unsorted PBMCs, taken 1.5 years before starting antiretroviral therapy. This TCR derives from a man aged 18 to 30 with HIV.

The CDR3 coding sequence is TGTGCCAGCAGTGAAAACAGGTCACCCCTCCACTTT. Protein: CASSENRSPLHF. The chain carries TRBV6-1 and TRBJ1-6; D is possibly TRBD1 (5 bases). V lost 2 bases and J 10 bases, leaving 6 bases between the germline ends. Germline lookup yields CDR1 MNHNS and CDR2 SASEGT. This CDR3 comprises 12 residues.